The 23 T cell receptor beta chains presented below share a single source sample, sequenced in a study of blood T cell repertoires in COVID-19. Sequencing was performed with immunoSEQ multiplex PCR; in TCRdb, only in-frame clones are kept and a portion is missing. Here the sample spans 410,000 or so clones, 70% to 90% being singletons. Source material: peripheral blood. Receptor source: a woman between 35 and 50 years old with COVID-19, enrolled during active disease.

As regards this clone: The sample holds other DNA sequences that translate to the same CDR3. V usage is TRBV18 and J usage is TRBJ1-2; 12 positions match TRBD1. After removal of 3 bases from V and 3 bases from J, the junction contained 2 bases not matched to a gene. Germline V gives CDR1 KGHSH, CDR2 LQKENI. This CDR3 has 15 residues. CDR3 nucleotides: TGTGCCAGCTCACCTGGGACAGGGGGCGACTATGGCTACACCTTC. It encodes CASSPGTGGDYGYTF.

The CDR3 is CASSPPSGQGKGELFF. As DNA, the CDR3 is TGTGCCAGCTCACCACCCTCTGGACAGGGGAAAGGGGAGCTGTTTTTT. V usage is TRBV18 and J usage is TRBJ2-2, with TRBD1 matching over 9 bases. Trimming at V came to 0 bases and at J to 8 bases, leaving 7 bases not matched to a gene. CDR1 KGHSH and CDR2 LQKENI come from the germline V gene. This CDR3 is 16 amino acids long. The whole variable domain, remainder taken from reference TRBV18 and TRBJ2-2, is NAGVMQNPRHLVRRRGQEARLRCSPMKGHSHVYWYRQLPEEGLKFMVYLQKENIIDESGMPKERFSAEFPKEGPSILRIQQVVRGDSAAYFCASSPPSGQGKGELFFGEGSRLTVL.

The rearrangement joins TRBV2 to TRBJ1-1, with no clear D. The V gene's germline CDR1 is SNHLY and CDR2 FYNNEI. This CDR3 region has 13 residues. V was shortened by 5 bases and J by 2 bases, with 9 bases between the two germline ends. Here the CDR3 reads CASSLTLNTEAFF. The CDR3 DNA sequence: TGTGCCAGCAGTCTGACACTCAACACTGAAGCTTTCTTT.

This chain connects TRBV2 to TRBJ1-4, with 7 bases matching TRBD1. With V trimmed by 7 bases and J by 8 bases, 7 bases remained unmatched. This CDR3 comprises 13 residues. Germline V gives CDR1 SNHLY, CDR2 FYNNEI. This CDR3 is CASTRGQNEKLFF. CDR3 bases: TGTGCCAGCACAAGGGGGCAAAACGAAAAACTGTTTTTT.

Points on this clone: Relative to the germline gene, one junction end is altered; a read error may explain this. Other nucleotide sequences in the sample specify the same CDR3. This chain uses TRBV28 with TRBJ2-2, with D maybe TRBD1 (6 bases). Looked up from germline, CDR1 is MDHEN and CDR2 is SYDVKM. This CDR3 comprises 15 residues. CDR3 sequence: CASSFLRGNTGELFF. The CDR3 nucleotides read TGCGCCAGCAGTTTCCTCAGGGGAAACACCGGGGAGCTGTTTTTT.

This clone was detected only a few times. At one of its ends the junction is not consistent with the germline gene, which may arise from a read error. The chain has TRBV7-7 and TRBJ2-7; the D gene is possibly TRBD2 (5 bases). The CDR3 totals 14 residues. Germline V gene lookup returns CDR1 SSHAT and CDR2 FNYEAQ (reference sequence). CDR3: CASSLRWDSDEQYF. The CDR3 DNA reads TGTGCTAGCAGCTTACGGTGGGATAGCGACGAGCAGTACTTC.

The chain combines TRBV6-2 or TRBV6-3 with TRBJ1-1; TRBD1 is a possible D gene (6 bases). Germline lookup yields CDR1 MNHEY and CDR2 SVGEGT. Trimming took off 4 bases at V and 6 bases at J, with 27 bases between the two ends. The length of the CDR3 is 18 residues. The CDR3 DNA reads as TGTGCCAGCAGTTCGCTACCGTCTACAGGGTCGTTTTTCGCTGAAGCTTTCTTT. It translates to CASSSLPSTGSFFAEAFF.

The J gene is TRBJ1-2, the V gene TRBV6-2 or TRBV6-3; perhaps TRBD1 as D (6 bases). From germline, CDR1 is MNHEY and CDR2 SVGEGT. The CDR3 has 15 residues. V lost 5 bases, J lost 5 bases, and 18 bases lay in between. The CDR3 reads CASSTGMRLIYGYTF. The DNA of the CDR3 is TGTGCCAGCAGTACAGGGATGCGTTTGATATATGGCTACACCTTC.

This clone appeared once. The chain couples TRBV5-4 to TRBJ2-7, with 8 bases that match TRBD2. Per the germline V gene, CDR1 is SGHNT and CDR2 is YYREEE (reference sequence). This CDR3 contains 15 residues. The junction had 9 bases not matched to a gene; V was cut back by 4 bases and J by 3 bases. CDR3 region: CASSQTSGLYYEQYF. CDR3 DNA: TGTGCCAGCAGCCAAACTAGCGGTCTCTACTACGAGCAGTACTTC.

The CDR3 DNA is TGTGCTTCCCGGACAGGGGGATTTGAAGCTTTCTTT. Encoded protein: CASRTGGFEAFF. The chain couples TRBV19 to TRBJ1-1; 10 bases map to TRBD1. This CDR3 is built from 12 residues. Germline CDR1 and CDR2: LNHDA and SQIVND (reference sequence). The whole variable domain, remainder taken from reference TRBV19 and TRBJ1-1, is DGGITQSPKYLFRKEGQNVTLSCEQNLNHDAMYWYRQDPGQGLRLIYYSQIVNDFQKGDIAEGYSVSREKKESFPLTVTSAQKNPTAFYLCASRTGGFEAFFGQGTRLTVV.

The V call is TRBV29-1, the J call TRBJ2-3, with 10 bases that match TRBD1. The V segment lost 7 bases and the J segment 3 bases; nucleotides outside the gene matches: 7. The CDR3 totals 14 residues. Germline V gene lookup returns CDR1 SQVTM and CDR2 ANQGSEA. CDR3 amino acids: CSGLRDRGTDTQYF. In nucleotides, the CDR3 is TGCAGCGGTCTCCGGGACAGGGGTACAGATACGCAGTATTTT.

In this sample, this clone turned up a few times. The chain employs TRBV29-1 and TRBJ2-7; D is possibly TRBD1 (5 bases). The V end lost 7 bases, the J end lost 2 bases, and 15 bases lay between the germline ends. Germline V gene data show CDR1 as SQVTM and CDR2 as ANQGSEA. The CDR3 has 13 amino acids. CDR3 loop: CSAAVTEPYEQYF. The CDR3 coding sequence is TGCAGCGCTGCCGTGACAGAACCCTACGAGCAGTACTTC.

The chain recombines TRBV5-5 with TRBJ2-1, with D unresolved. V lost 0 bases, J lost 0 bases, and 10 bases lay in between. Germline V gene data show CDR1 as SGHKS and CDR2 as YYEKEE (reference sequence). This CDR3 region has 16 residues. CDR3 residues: CASSLVAIRSYNEQFF. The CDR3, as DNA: TGTGCCAGCAGCTTGGTTGCGATACGCTCCTACAATGAGCAGTTCTTC. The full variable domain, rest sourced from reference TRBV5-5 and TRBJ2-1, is DAGVTQSPTHLIKTRGQQVTLRCSPISGHKSVSWYQQVLGQGPQFIFQYYEKEERGRGNFPDRFSARQFPNYSSELNVNALLLGDSALYLCASSLVAIRSYNEQFFGPGTRLTVL.

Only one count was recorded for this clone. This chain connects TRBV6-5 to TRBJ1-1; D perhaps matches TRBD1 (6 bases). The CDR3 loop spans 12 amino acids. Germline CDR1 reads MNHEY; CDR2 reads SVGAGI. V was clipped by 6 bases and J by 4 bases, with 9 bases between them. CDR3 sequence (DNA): TGTGCCAGCAGCTCGACAGGCACTGAAGCTTTCTTT. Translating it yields CASSSTGTEAFF.

Written as DNA, the CDR3 is TGTGCCAGCAGCGCGGGGGCTAACTATGGCTACACCTTC. This translates into CASSAGANYGYTF. V usage is TRBV7-3 and J usage is TRBJ1-2; the D gene is possibly TRBD1 (5 bases). The germline V gene encodes CDR1 SGHTA and CDR2 FQGTGA. The CDR3 covers 13 residues. Trimming shortened V by 5 bases and J by 0 bases, and 7 bases separated the two germline ends.

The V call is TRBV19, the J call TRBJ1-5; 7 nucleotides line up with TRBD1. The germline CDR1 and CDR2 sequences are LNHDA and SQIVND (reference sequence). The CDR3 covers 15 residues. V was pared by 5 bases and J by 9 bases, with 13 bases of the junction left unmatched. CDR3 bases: TGTGCCAGTAGTCTGGACAGGACCCCTTCTTGGCCCCAGCATTTT. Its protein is CASSLDRTPSWPQHF.

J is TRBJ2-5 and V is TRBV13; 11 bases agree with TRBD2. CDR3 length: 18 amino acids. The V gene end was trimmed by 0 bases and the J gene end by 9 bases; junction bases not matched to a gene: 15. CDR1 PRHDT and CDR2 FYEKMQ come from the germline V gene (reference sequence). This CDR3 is CASSLGILGLAAPVAQYF. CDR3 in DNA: TGTGCCAGCAGCTTAGGAATCTTGGGACTAGCGGCGCCCGTCGCCCAGTACTTC. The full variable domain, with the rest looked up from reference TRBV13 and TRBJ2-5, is AAGVIQSPRHLIKEKRETATLKCYPIPRHDTVYWYQQGPGQDPQFLISFYEKMQSDKGSIPDRFSAQQFSDYHSELNMSSLELGDSALYFCASSLGILGLAAPVAQYFGPGTRLLVL.

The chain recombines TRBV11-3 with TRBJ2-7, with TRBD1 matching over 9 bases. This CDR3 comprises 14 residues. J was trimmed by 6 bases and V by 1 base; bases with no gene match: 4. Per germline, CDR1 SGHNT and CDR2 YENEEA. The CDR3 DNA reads TGTGCCAGCAGCTTAGTACAGGGGGCGGGCGAGCAGTACTTC. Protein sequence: CASSLVQGAGEQYF.

The CDR3 spells CASSPFSGRRNEQFF. CDR3 DNA: TGTGCCAGCAGCCCCTTTTCCGGGAGGAGGAATGAGCAGTTCTTC. This rearrangement joins TRBV14 to TRBJ2-1; 7 nucleotides match TRBD2. Trimming cost V 4 bases and J 7 bases; bases outside gene matches: 10. This CDR3 has 15 residues. Per the germline V gene, CDR1 is SGHDN and CDR2 is FVKESK.

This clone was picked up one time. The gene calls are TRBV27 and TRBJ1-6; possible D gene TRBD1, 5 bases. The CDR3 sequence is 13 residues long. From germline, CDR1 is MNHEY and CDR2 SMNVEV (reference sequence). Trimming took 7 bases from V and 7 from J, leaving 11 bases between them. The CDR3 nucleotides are TGTGCCAGCATGGGACTGAGGAATTCACCCCTCCACTTT. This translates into CASMGLRNSPLHF.

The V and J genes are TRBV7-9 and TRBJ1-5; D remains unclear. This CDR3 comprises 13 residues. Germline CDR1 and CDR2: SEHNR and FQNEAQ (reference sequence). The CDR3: CAPTPLGVQPQHF. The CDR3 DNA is TGTGCGCCGACACCGTTAGGCGTCCAGCCCCAGCATTTT.

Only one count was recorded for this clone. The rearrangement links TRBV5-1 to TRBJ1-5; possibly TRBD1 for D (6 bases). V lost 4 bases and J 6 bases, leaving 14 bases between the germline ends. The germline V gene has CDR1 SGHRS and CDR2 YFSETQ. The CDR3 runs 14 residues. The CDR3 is CASSRGTGSQPQHF. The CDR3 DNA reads TGCGCCAGCAGCCGAGGAACAGGGAGTCAGCCCCAGCATTTT. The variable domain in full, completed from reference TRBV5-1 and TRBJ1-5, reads KAGVTQTPRYLIKTRGQQVTLSCSPISGHRSVSWYQQTPGQGLQFLFEYFSETQRNKGNFPGRFSGRQFSNSRSEMNVSTLELGDSALYLCASSRGTGSQPQHFGDGTRLSIL.

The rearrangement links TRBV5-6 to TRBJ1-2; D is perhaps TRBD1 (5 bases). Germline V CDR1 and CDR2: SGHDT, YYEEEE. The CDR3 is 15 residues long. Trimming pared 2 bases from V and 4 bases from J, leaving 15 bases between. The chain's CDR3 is CASSLRGTVSYGYTF. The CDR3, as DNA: TGTGCCAGCAGCTTACGGGGGACTGTTTCCTATGGCTACACCTTC.